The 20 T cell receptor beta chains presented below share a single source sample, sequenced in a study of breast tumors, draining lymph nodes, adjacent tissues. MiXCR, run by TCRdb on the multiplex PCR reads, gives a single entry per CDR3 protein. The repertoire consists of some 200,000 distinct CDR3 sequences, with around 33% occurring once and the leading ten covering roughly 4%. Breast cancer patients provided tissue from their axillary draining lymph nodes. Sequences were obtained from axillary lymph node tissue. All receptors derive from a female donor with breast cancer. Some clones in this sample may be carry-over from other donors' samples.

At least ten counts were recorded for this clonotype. CDR3 loop: CASSRGQGALGYTF. CDR3 sequence (DNA): TGTGCCAGCAGCAGAGGACAGGGGGCTTTGGGCTACACCTTC. This chain connects TRBV5-4 to TRBJ1-2, with 11 bases matching TRBD1. The CDR3 sequence is 14 residues long. Germline V gene lookup returns CDR1 SGHNT and CDR2 YYREEE (reference sequence). Trimming took 4 bases from V and 8 from J; bases not matched to a gene: 7.

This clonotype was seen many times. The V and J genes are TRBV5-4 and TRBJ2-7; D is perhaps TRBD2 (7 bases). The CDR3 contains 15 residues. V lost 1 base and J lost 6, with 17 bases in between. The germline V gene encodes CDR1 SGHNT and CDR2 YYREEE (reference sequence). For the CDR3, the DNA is TGTGCCAGCAGCTTGAGAGACGGGGGGCCAGCCGAGCAGTACTTC. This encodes CASSLRDGGPAEQYF.

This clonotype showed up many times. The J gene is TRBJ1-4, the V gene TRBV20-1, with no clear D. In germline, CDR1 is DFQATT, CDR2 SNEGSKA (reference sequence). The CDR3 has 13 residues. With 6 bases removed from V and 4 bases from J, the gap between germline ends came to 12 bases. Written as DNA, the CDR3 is TGCAGTGCCGGGCAGTCCGGTAATGAAAAACTGTTTTTT. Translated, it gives CSAGQSGNEKLFF.

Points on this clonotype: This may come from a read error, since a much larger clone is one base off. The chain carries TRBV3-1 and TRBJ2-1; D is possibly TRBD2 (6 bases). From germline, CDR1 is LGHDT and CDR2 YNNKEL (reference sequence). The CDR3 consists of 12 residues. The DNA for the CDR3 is TGTGCCGGCAGCCAGTTGGCCGGGAGGCAGTTCTTC. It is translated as CAGSQLAGRQFF.

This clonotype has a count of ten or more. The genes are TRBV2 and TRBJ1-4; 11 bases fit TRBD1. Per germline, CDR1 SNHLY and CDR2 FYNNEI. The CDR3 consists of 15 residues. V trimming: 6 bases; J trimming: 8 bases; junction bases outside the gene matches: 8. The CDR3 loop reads CASSLGTGGREKLFF. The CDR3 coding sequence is TGTGCCAGCAGCCTCGGGACAGGGGGTCGAGAAAAACTGTTTTTT.

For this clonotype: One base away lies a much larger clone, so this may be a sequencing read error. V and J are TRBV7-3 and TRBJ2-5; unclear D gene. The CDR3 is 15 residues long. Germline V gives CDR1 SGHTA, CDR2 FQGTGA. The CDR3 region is CASSLFLGPQETQHF. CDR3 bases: TGTGCCAGCAGCTTATTTTTAGGCCCCCAAGAGACCCAGCACTTC.

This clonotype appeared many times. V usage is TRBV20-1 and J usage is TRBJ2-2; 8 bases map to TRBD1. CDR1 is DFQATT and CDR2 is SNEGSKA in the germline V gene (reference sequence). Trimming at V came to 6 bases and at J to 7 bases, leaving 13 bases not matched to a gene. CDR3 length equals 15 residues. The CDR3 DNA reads TGCAGTGCCCTGGGGAGGACAGGGACGGGCGGGGAGCTGTTTTTT. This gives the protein CSALGRTGTGGELFF.

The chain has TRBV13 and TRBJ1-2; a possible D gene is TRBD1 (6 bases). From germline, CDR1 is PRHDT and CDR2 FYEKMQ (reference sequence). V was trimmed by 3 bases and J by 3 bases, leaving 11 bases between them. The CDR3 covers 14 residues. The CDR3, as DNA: TGTGCCAGCAGCTTCAGGGGAGGGTACTATGGCTACACCTTC. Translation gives CASSFRGGYYGYTF.

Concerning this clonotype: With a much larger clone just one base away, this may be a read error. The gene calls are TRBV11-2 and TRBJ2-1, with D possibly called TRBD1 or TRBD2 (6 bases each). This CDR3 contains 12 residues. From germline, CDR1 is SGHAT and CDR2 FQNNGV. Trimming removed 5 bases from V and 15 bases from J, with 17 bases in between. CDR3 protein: CASSLSWGAGFF. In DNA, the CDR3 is TGTGCCAGCAGCCTCTCCTGGGGGGCTGGGTTCTTC.

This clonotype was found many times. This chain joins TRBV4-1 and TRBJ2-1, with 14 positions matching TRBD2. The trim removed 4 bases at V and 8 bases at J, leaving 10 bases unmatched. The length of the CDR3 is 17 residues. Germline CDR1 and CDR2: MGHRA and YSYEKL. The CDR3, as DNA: TGCGCCAGCAGCCCTGACGGGACTAGCGGGAGCTGGGATGAGCAGTTCTTC. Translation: CASSPDGTSGSWDEQFF.

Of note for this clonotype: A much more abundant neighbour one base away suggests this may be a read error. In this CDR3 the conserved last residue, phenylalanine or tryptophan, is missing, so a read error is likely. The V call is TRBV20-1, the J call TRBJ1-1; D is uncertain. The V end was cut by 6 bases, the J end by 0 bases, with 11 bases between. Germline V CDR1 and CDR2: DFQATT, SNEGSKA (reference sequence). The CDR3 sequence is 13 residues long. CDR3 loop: CSALSTVNTEAFL. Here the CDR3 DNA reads TGCAGTGCCCTCTCGACGGTGAACACTGAAGCTTTCTTG.

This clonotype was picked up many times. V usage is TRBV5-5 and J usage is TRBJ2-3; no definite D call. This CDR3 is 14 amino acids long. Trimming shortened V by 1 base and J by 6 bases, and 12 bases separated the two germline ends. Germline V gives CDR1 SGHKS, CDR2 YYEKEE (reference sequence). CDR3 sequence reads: CASSLRLGSDTQYF. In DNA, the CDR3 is TGTGCCAGCAGCTTGAGGTTAGGCAGCGATACGCAGTATTTT.

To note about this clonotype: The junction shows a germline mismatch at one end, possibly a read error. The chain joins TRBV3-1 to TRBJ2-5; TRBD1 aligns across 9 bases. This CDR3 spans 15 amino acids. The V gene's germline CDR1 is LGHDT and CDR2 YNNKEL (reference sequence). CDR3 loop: CASSQGQGFQETQYF. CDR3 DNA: TGCGCCAGCAGCCAAGGACAGGGGTTCCAAGAGACCCAGTACTTC.

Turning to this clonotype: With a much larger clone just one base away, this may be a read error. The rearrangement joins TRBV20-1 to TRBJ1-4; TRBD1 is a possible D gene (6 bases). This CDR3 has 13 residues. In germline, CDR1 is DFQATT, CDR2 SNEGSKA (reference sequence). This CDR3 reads CSAIGGSNETLFF. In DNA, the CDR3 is TGCAGTGCTATAGGGGGGAGTAATGAAACACTGTTTTTT.

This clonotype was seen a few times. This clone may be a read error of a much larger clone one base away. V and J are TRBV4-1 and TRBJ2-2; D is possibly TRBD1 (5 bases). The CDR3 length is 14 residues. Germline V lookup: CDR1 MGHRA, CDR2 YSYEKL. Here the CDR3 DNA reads TGCGCCAGCGGCCAGGGCACCCTCACCGGGGAGCTGTTTTTT. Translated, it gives CASGQGTLTGELFF.

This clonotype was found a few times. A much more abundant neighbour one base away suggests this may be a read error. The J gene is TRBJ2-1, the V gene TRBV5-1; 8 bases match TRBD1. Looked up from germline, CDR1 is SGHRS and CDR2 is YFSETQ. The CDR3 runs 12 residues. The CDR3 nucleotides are TGCGCCAGTAAACCAGGGGGCAATGAGCACTTCTTC. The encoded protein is CASKPGGNEHFF.

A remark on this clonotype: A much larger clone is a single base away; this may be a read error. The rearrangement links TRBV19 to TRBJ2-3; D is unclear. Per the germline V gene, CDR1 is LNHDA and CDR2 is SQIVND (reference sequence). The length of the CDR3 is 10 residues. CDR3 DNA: TGTGAACTCCATACAGATACGCAGTATTTT. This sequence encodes CELHTDTQYF.

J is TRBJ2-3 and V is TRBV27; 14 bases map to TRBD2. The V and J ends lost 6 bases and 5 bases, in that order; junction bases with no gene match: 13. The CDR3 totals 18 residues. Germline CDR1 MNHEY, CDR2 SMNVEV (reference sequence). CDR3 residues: CASSRTPPGLAGEDTQYF. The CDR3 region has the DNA TGTGCCAGCAGCCGAACCCCCCCGGGACTAGCGGGAGAAGATACGCAGTATTTT.

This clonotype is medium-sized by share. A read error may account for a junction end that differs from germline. The CDR3: CASSLAVNRGANTGELFF. CDR3 nucleotides: TGTGCTAGCAGCTTAGCGGTGAACAGAGGGGCGAACACCGGGGAGCTGTTTTTT. The V and J genes are TRBV7-7 and TRBJ2-2; tentative D call: TRBD2 (6 bases). This CDR3 spans 18 amino acids. Per the germline V gene, CDR1 is SSHAT and CDR2 is FNYEAQ (reference sequence).

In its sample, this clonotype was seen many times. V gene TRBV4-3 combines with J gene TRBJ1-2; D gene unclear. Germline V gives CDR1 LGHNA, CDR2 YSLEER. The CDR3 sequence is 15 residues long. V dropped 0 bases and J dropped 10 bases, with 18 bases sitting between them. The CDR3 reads CASSQEYRAYFAYTF. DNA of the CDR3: TGCGCCAGCAGCCAAGAGTACCGGGCCTACTTCGCCTACACCTTC.